This entry is about one TCR beta chain. Its antigen is not identified. The source of the sample is a study of CXCR3-negative and CXCR3-positive naive CD8 T cells. Regarding the study as a whole: CXCR3-negative and CXCR3-positive naive cells shared comparable TRBV-TRBJ usage, but memory cells did not.

Each TRB cDNA library was prepared by 5' RACE (with UMI labels). TCRdb re-called the 5' RACE reads; every CDR3 protein appears as one record, without DNA. The table lists about 120,000 distinct CDR3 sequences, with approximately 0.29% in the top ten. The specimen was naive CXCR3- CD8+ T cells from blood. Noted subset: CD45RO-CCR7+CD27+CD95- naive CD8+ T cells lacking CXCR3 (TNR3-). The receptor was isolated from a human donor in good health. Some clones in this sample may be carry-over from other donors' samples.

CDR3 region: CASSPRAGASTDTQYF. The chain combines TRBV7-8 with TRBJ2-3; the D call from TCRdb, TRBD2, cannot be confirmed without DNA. The CDR3 loop spans 16 amino acids. Per germline, CDR1 SGHVS and CDR2 FQNEAQ.